Detailed here is one TCR beta chain. Antigen: not known. The sample comes from a study of T cell responses to AZD1222 COVID-19 vaccine. Study-wide context: Both about-4-week and about-12-week second-dose recipients were combined.

The data were produced by immunoSEQ multiplex PCR, yet TCRdb's version contains in-frame clones alone and is incomplete. The sample records about 97,000 clones, about 88% being singletons. V dropped 7 bases and J dropped 4 bases, with 16 bases sitting between them. Germline V gene sequence: CDR1 LGHDT, CDR2 YNNKEL (reference sequence). CDR3 length equals 15 residues. Study results and limitations: Donors, mostly white British, included more females; clonal diversity was possibly underestimated. The CD4 TCRs associated with vaccination extended across spike and predominated at 160-218 and 743-854.

Sample: peripheral blood, taken on day 0 of AZD1222 vaccination. The clonotype was recovered from an adult in good health. The chain employs TRBV3-1 (or the pseudogene TRBV3-2) and TRBJ1-4; the D gene is possibly TRBD1 (6 bases). CDR3 sequence reads: CASTETGDHNEKLFF. The CDR3 region has the DNA TGTGCCAGCACTGAGACAGGAGACCATAATGAAAAACTGTTTTTT.